This T cell receptor (beta chain) was sequenced for a study of T cell responses to AZD1222 COVID-19 vaccine. Study results and limitations: A mostly white British donor set with more females was recruited, and clonal diversity was possibly underestimated.

Only one count was recorded for this clone. The antigen is undetermined. Trimming removed 2 bases from V and 8 bases from J, with 6 bases in between. The germline V gene has CDR1 PRHDT and CDR2 FYEKMQ (reference sequence). The CDR3 has 12 amino acids. Clones were sequenced by immunoSEQ multiplex PCR, and TCRdb holds only the in-frame ones, with some missing. This sample has around 200,000 clones, with about 91% found just once. The receptor was isolated from an adult in good health. J is TRBJ1-4 and V is TRBV13, with unresolved D. Sample: peripheral blood, taken on day 0 of AZD1222 vaccination. The CDR3 loop reads CASSLLSEKLFF. CDR3 coding DNA: TGTGCCAGCAGCTTACTTTCCGAAAAACTGTTTTTT.